A selection of T cell receptor beta chains follows, all from one sample in a study of early stage breast cancer tumors. Clones were read by immunoSEQ multiplex PCR, and TCRdb kept only the in-frame ones, dropping some. Seen here are 50,000 to 65,000 clones, 75% to 95% observed once, and the top ten hold approximately 5%. Sequenced: blood. Receptors were obtained from a person aged 65 to 85 with breast cancer. Both conserved end residues are part of each CDR3. A D gene is named only where the DNA matches it firmly. Rows may omit the clone size; those that give it use once, few, many or a size class.

j_gene,d_gene,v_gene,abundance,len,CDR3nt,CDR3aa
TRBJ2-7,.,TRBV21-1,.,12,TGTGCCGTGCCGGGACAGGGTCACGAGCAGTACTTC,CAVPGQGHEQYF
TRBJ2-3,.,TRBV5-1,.,14,TGCGCCAGCAGCCCGGACACTGTGACCGATACGCAGTATTTT,CASSPDTVTDTQYF
TRBJ2-3,.,TRBV7-2,.,14,TGTGCCAGCAGCTTGGTGACAAGCACAGATACGCAGTATTTT,CASSLVTSTDTQYF
TRBJ2-1,.,TRBV18,.,18,TGTGCCAGCTCACCGGGACAGGCTAGCGGGATGAGTATGAATGAGCAGTTCTTC,CASSPGQASGMSMNEQFF
TRBJ1-4,.,TRBV4-2,.,15,TGTGCCAGCAGCCAAGTTCCCGGGGTGGATGAAAAACTGTTTTTT,CASSQVPGVDEKLFF
TRBJ1-2,.,TRBV19,few,15,TGTGCCAGTAGTACCCAAGGCGAGGCCAACTATGGCTACACCTTC,CASSTQGEANYGYTF
TRBJ2-7,TRBD2,TRBV5-4,.,16,TGTGCCAGCAGCCAAGGACTAGCGGGAGTTATCCACGAGCAGTACTTC,CASSQGLAGVIHEQYF
TRBJ1-1,.,TRBV21-1,.,16,.,CASSPSVGRGNTEAFF
TRBJ2-7,TRBD1,TRBV5-6,.,14,TGTGCCAGCAGCCGAAGGGACAGGGTCTACGAGCAGTACTTC,CASSRRDRVYEQYF
TRBJ2-1,TRBD2,TRBV7-2,.,15,TGTGCCAGCAGCCCTAGCGGGATCCCCTACAATGAGCAGTTCTTC,CASSPSGIPYNEQFF
TRBJ2-1,.,TRBV6-6,.,15,TGTGCCAGCTGCCTCAAGGTGGCTGGCCCCGGGGAGCAGTTCTTC,CASCLKVAGPGEQFF
TRBJ2-5,.,TRBV19,.,13,TGTGCCAGTAGTCCCAGGGAACGGGAGACCCAGTACTTC,CASSPRERETQYF
TRBJ1-5,.,TRBV5-8,.,11,TGTGCCAGCAGCCGGAATCAGCCCCAGCATTTT,CASSRNQPQHF
TRBJ1-2,TRBD1,TRBV5-1,once,15,TGCGCCAGCAGCTTTCGGGACAGGGGACAGGGTGGCTACACCTTC,CASSFRDRGQGGYTF
TRBJ2-7,.,TRBV7-2,.,14,TGTGCCAGCAGCTTAGATCACAGGAAGTACGAGCAGTACTTC,CASSLDHRKYEQYF
TRBJ2-1,TRBD2,TRBV12-5,.,16,TGTGCTAGTGGTTTGACCGGGGGGGCCTTATACAATGAGCAGTTCTTC,CASGLTGGALYNEQFF
TRBJ1-2,.,TRBV7-2,.,15,TGTGCCAGCAGCCCAAACAGGGCAGGTAGCTATGGCTACACCTTC,CASSPNRAGSYGYTF
TRBJ1-1,TRBD1,TRBV10-3,.,17,TGTGCCATCAGTGAGCCGATGGGGACAGGGGGAACCACTGAAGCTTTCTTT,CAISEPMGTGGTTEAFF
TRBJ2-2,TRBD2,TRBV15,.,16,TGTGCCACCAGCCCGGATCTAGCGGGGAACACCGGGGAGCTGTTTTTT,CATSPDLAGNTGELFF